This section outlines one T cell receptor beta chain sequence together with its context. Its antigen is as yet unknown. V was clipped by 2 bases and J by 3 bases; unmatched bases: 5. The germline V gene has CDR1 SGHNT and CDR2 YYREEE (reference sequence). The CDR3 sequence is 14 residues long. This sample is part of a study of shared clonotypes between healthy human individuals. Study-level findings and limits: Naive subsets tended to show greater estimated richness than memory subsets. In the sorted subsets, rarefaction showed sequencing was incomplete despite large depth.

Some clones are missing from TCRdb's copy, which holds only in-frame ones; the method was immunoSEQ multiplex PCR. The data show more than 2,000,000 clones, with around nine tenths seen just once and 0.11% to 0.15% held by the top ten. This chain connects TRBV5-4 to TRBJ2-7; 7 bases map to TRBD2. The specimen sequenced was naive CD4+ T cells sorted from blood. This sample's subset: CD45RA+ positively selected. The TCR was taken from a man aged 18 to 29 in good health. The DNA for the CDR3 is TGTGCCAGCAGCTTAACAGCGGGGAACTACGAGCAGTACTTC. This gives the protein CASSLTAGNYEQYF. The full variable domain, in which reference TRBV5-4 and TRBJ2-7 provide the parts outside the CDR3, is ETGVTQSPTHLIKTRGQQVTLRCSSQSGHNTVSWYQQALGQGPQFIFQYYREEENGRGNFPPRFSGLQFPNYSSELNVNALELDDSALYLCASSLTAGNYEQYFGPGTRLTVT.